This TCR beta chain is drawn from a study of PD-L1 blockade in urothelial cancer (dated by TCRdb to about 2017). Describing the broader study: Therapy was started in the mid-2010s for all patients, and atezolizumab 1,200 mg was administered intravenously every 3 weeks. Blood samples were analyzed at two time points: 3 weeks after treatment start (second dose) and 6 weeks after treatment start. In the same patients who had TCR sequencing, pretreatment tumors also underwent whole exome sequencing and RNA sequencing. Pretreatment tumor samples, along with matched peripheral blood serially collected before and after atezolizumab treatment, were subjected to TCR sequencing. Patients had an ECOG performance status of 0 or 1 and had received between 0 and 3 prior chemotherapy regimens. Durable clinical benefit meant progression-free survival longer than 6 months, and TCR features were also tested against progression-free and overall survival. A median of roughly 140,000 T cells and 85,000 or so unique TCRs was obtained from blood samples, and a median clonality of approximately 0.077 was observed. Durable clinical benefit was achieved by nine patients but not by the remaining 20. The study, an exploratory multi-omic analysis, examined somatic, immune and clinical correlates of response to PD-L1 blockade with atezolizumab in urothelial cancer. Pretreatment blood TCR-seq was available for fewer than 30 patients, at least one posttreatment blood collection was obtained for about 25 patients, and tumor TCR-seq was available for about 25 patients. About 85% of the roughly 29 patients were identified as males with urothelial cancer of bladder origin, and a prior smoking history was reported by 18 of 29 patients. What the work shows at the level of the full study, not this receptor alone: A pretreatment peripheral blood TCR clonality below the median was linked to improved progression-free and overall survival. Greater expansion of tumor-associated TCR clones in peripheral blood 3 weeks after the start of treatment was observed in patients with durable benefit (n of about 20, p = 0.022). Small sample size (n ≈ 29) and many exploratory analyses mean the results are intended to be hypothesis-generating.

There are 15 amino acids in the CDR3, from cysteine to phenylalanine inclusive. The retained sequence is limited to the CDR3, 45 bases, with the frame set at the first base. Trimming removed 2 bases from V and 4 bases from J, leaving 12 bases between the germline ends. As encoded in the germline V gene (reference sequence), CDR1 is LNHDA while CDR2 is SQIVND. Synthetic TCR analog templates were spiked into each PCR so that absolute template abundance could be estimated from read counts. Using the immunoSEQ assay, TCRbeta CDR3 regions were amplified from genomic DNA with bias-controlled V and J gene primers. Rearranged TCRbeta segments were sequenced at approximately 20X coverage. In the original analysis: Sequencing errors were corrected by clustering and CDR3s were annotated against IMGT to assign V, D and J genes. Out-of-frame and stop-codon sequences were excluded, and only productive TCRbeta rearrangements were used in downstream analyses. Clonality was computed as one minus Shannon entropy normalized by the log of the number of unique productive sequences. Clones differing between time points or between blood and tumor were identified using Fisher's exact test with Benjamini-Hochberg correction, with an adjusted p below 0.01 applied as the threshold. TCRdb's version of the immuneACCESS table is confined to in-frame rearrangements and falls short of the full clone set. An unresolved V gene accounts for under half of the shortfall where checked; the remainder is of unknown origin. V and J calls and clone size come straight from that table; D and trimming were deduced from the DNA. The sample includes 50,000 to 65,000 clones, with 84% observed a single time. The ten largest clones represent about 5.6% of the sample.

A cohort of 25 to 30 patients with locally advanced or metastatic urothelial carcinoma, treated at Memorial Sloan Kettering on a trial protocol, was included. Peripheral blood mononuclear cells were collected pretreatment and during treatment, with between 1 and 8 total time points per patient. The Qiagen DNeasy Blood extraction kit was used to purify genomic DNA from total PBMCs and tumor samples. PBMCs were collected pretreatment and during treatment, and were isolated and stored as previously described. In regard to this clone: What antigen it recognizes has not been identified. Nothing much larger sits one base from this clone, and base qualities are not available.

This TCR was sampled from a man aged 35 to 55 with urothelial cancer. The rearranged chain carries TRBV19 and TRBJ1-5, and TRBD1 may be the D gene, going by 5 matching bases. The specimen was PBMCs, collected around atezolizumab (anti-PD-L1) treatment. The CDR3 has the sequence CASSIKGALNQPQHF. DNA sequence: TGTGCCAGTAGTATAAAAGGGGCCCTTAATCAGCCCCAGCATTTT. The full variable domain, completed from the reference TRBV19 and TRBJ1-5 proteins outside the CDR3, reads DGGITQSPKYLFRKEGQNVTLSCEQNLNHDAMYWYRQDPGQGLRLIYYSQIVNDFQKGDIAEGYSVSREKKESFPLTVTSAQKNPTAFYLCASSIKGALNQPQHFGDGTRLSIL.